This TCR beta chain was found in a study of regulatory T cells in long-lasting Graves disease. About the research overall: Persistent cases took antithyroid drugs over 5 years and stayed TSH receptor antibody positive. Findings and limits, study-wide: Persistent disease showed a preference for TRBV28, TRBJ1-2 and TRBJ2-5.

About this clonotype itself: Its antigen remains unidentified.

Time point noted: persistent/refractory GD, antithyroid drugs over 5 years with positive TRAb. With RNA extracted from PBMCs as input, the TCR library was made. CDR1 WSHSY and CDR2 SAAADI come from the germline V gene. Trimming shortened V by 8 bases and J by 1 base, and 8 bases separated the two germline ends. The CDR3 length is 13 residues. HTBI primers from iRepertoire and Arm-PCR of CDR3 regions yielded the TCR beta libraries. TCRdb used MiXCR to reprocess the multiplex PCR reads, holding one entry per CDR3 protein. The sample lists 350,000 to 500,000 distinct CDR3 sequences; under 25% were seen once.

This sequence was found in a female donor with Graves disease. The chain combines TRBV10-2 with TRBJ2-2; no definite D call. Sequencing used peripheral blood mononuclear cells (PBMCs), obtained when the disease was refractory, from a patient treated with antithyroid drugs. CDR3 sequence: CASSDVNTGELFF. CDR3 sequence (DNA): TGCGCCAGCTCCGATGTGAACACCGGGGAGCTGTTTTTT.